This TCR beta chain was captured in a study of T cell responses to AZD1222 COVID-19 vaccine. Produced via immunoSEQ multiplex PCR; TCRdb's table is partial and in-frame only. The sample carries approximately 150,000 clones, around 90% recorded once. Trimming pared 1 base from V and 1 base from J, leaving 11 bases between. This CDR3 has 16 residues. Germline-derived CDR1 and CDR2 are LGHNA and YSLEER. The sequences come from peripheral blood, collected 28 days after the second AZD1222 dose. The clonotype comes from an adult who received the AZD1222 COVID-19 vaccine. The chain joins TRBV4-3 to TRBJ1-5; D is ambiguous. The CDR3 DNA sequence: TGCGCCAGCAGCCAAGTCCACGGAGTAAGCAATCAGCCCCAGCATTTT. This sequence encodes CASSQVHGVSNQPQHF.